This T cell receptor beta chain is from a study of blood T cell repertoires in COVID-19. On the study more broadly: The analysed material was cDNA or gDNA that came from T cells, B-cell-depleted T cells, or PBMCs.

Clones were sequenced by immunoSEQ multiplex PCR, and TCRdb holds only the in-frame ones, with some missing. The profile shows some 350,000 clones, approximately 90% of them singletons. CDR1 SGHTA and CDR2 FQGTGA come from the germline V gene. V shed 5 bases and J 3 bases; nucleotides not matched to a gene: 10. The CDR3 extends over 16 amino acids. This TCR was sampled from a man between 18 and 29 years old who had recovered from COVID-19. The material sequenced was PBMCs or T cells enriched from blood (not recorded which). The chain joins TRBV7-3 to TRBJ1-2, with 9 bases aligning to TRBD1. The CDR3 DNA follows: TGTGCCAGCAGCCCTAGAGGGGACAGGGCGTACTATGGCTACACCTTC. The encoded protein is CASSPRGDRAYYGYTF.